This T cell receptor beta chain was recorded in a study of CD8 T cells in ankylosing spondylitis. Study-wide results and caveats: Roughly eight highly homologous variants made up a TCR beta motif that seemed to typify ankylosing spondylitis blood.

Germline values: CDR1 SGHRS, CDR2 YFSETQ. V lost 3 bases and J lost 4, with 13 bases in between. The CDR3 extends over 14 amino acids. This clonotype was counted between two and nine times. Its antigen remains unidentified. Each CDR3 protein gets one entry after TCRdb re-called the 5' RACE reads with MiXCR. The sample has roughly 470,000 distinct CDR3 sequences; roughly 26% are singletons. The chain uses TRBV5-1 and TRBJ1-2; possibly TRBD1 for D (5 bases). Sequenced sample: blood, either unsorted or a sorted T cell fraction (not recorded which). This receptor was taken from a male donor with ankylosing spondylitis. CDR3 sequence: CASSSLGDGYGYTF. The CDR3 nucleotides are TGCGCCAGCAGCTCCCTAGGGGATGGCTATGGCTACACCTTC.